This T cell receptor (beta chain) derives from a study of shared clonotypes between healthy human individuals. Study in general: Participating donors consisted of a couple of women and a few men aged 18 to 49.

Germline CDR1 SGHRS, CDR2 YFSETQ. Trimming removed 0 bases from V and 0 bases from J, with 15 bases in between. CDR3 length equals 17 residues. Each of the donors was a healthy adult who was HIV-negative and had not had a recent acute infection or vaccination. In regard to this clone: Antigen specificity is unknown.

Study-level points and caveats: It was the non-shared clonotypes that had lower generation probabilities than clonotypes shared by all four donors.

In the authors' workflow: Filtering of immunoSEQ junctional sequences could not match full-length read filtering. Sequencing was performed with immunoSEQ multiplex PCR; in TCRdb, only in-frame clones are kept and a portion is missing. V, J and clone size were drawn from that table, and D and trimming were deduced from the DNA. Of 700,000 or so clones listed, approximately 75% are singletons. The chain carries TRBV5-1 and TRBJ1-1; D uncertain. Source material: memory CD4+ T cells sorted from blood. Specified subset: CD45RA-negative fraction. The receptor's source is a woman aged 25 to 39 in good health. The DNA of the CDR3 is TGCGCCAGCAGCTTGGTATCGGGTGCAGATCTGAACACTGAAGCTTTCTTT. This translates into CASSLVSGADLNTEAFF. Variable domain in full (rest from reference TRBV5-1 and TRBJ1-1): KAGVTQTPRYLIKTRGQQVTLSCSPISGHRSVSWYQQTPGQGLQFLFEYFSETQRNKGNFPGRFSGRQFSNSRSEMNVSTLELGDSALYLCASSLVSGADLNTEAFFGQGTRLTVV.